Presented here are 9 T cell receptor beta chains from one specimen sequenced in a study of Graves' ophthalmopathy and Graves' hyperthyroidism. TCR beta CDR3 regions were amplified from RNA transcripts. Second-round multiplex PCR followed a first-round RT-PCR using HTBI primers. TCRdb itself ran the multiplex PCR reads through MiXCR, one entry per CDR3 protein. The table has over a million distinct CDR3 sequences, 35% to 40% seen once. The sequenced sample consisted of peripheral blood or thyroid tissue (not recorded which). All receptors come from an adult man with Graves' hyperthyroidism.

This clonotype was observed many times. The chain has TRBV4-1 and TRBJ1-1, with D hard to call. Germline-derived CDR1 and CDR2 are MGHRA and YSYEKL. V lost 1 base and J lost 7, with 10 bases in between. The CDR3 is made up of 13 amino acids. Written as DNA, the CDR3 is TGCGCCAGCAGCCAAGTTGGGCACCTTGAAGCTTTCTTT. This sequence encodes CASSQVGHLEAFF.

The chain uses TRBV15 and TRBJ1-4; TRBD1 is a possible D gene (6 bases). The CDR3 runs 16 residues. The germline V gene encodes CDR1 LNHNV and CDR2 YYDKDF (reference sequence). With 8 bases removed from V and 8 bases from J, the gap between germline ends came to 24 bases. The CDR3 DNA sequence: TGTGCCACCGCGGACAGTGATAGCAGAGGGGACGAAAAACTGTTTTTT. Amino acid sequence: CATADSDSRGDEKLFF.

The rearrangement joins TRBV20-1 to TRBJ1-5; D unclear. Trimming removed 0 bases from V and 0 bases from J, with 6 bases in between. Per the germline V gene, CDR1 is DFQATT and CDR2 is SNEGSKA (reference sequence). This CDR3 has 14 amino acids. This CDR3 reads CSAREGSSNQPQHF. CDR3 DNA sequence: TGCAGTGCTAGAGAAGGCAGTAGCAATCAGCCCCAGCATTTT.

The rearrangement uses TRBV5-1 and TRBJ1-5, with TRBD1 as a possible D gene (6 bases). This CDR3 is 14 amino acids long. Germline assignment: CDR1 SGHRS and CDR2 YFSETQ. With 4 bases removed from V and 5 bases from J, the gap between germline ends came to 13 bases. The CDR3 DNA reads TGCGCCAGCAGCCGTCGGGCAGGGGATCAGCCCCAGCATTTT. Translated: CASSRRAGDQPQHF.

This clonotype was observed a handful of times. CDR3 in amino acids: CASSLARWTGGHGYTF. The CDR3 DNA reads TGTGCCAGCAGTTTAGCCCGGTGGACAGGGGGGCATGGCTACACCTTC. The chain employs TRBV12-3 or TRBV12-4 and TRBJ1-2; 10 nucleotides align to TRBD1. The CDR3 covers 16 residues. Trimming took 0 bases from V and 6 from J; bases not matched to a gene: 7.

This clonotype was detected ten times or more. The V call is TRBV7-8, the J call TRBJ2-7; 7 bases fit TRBD1. The CDR3 totals 17 residues. Germline lookup yields CDR1 SGHVS and CDR2 FQNEAQ. Unmatched junction bases numbered 16, after V lost 5 bases and J lost 3 bases. The CDR3 nucleotides read TGTGCCAGCAGCCACAGGACAGGACCTCCTCAACTCTACGAGCAGTACTTC. Translating gives CASSHRTGPPQLYEQYF.

The genes are TRBV12-3 or TRBV12-4 and TRBJ1-2, with a possible D match to TRBD1 (6 bases). The CDR3 extends over 13 amino acids. Trimming took off 5 bases at V and 11 bases at J, with 18 bases between the two ends. CDR3 amino acids: CASSPWTSGTYTF. The CDR3 DNA sequence: TGTGCCAGCAGTCCCTGGACTAGCGGGACATACACCTTC.

This clonotype has at least ten counts. The chain joins TRBV7-9 to TRBJ1-6; D not resolved. CDR1 and CDR2 from the germline V gene are SEHNR and FQNEAQ (reference sequence). The V end was cut by 5 bases, the J end by 7 bases, with 9 bases between. The CDR3 has 13 residues. In nucleotides, the CDR3 is TGTGCCAGCAGCCGGGCCGAGAATTCACCCCTCCACTTT. Translation gives CASSRAENSPLHF. The entire variable domain, with the rest obtained from reference TRBV7-9 and TRBJ1-6, is as follows: DTGVSQNPRHKITKRGQNVTFRCDPISEHNRLYWYRQTLGQGPEFLTYFQNEAQLEKSRLLSDRFSAERPKGSFSTLEIQRTEQGDSAMYLCASSRAENSPLHFGNGTRLTVT.

This chain connects TRBV14 to TRBJ2-5; the D gene is possibly TRBD2 (7 bases). The V gene's germline CDR1 is SGHDN and CDR2 FVKESK. V lost 4 bases and J lost 7, with 10 bases in between. The CDR3 length is 12 residues. The CDR3 DNA sequence: TGTGCCAGCAGCCGGAGGGGGGGGACCCAGTACTTC. Its translation is CASSRRGGTQYF.